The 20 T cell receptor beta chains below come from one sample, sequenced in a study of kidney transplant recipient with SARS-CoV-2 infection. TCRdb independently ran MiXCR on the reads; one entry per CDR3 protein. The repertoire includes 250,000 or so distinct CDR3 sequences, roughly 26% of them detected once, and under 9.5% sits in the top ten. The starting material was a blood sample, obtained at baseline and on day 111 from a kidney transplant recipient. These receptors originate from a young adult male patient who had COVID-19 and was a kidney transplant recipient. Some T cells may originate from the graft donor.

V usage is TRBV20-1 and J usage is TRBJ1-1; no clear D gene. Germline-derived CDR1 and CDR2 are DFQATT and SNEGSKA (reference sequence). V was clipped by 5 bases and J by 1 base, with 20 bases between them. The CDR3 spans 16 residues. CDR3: CSAQKDLRGSNTEAFF. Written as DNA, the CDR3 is TGCAGTGCTCAAAAGGATTTGCGGGGATCGAACACTGAAGCTTTCTTT.

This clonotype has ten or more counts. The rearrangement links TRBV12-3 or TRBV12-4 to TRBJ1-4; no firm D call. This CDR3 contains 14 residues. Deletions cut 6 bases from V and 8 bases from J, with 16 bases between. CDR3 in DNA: TGTGCCAGCAGCCTAGTTGGGAGCTTCGAAAAACTGTTTTTT. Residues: CASSLVGSFEKLFF.

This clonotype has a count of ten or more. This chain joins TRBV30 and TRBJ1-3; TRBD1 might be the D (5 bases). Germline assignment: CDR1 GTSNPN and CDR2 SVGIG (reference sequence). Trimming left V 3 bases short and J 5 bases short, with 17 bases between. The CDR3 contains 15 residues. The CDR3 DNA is TGTGCCTGGAGCCAGGGCGTGAGGGAGAGAAACACCATATATTTT. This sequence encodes CAWSQGVRERNTIYF.

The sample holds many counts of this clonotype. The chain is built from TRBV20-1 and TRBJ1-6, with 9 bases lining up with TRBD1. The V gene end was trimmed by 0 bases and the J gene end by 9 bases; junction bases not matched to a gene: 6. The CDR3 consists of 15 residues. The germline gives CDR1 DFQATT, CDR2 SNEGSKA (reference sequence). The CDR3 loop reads CSARDEQGARSPLHF. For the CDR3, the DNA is TGCAGTGCTAGAGATGAACAGGGGGCACGTTCACCCCTCCACTTT.

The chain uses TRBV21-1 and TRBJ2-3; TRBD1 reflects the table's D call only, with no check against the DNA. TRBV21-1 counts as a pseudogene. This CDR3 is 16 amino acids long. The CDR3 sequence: CASSKGNRSGTDTQYF. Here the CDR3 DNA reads TGTGCCAGCAGCAAAGGTAACAGGTCGGGCACAGATACGCAGTATTTT.

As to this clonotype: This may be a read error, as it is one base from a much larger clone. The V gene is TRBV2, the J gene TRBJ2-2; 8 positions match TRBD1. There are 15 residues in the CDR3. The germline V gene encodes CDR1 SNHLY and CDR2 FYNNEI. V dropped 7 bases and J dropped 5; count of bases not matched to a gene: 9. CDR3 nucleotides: TGTGCCAGCACCCTGGTGACAGGGGAGACCGGGGAGCTGTTTTTT. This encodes CASTLVTGETGELFF.

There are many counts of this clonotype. The DNA for the CDR3 is TGTGCCAGCAGCCCCTGGGGCAGGGGCACCTATGGCTACACCTTC. Its translation: CASSPWGRGTYGYTF. This sequence joins TRBV4-2 and TRBJ1-2; perhaps TRBD1 as D (6 bases). The germline V and J ends were trimmed by 4 bases and 4 bases, with 16 bases remaining between them. The CDR3 is 15 residues long. CDR1 LGHNA and CDR2 YNFKEQ come from the germline V gene.

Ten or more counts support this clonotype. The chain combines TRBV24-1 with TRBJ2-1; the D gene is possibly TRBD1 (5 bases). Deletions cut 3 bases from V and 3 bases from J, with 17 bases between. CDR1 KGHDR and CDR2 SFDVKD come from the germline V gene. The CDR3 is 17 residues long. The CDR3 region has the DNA TGTGCCACCAGTGATCCACACAGGAGCCCAATCTACAATGAGCAGTTCTTC. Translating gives CATSDPHRSPIYNEQFF.

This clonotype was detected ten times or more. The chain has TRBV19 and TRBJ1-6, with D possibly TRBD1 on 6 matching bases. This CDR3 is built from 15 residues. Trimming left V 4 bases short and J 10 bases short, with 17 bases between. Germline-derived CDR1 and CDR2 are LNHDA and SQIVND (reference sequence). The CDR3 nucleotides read TGTGCCAGTAGTACCCCTACAGGGTTTGACTCACCCCTCCACTTT. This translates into CASSTPTGFDSPLHF.

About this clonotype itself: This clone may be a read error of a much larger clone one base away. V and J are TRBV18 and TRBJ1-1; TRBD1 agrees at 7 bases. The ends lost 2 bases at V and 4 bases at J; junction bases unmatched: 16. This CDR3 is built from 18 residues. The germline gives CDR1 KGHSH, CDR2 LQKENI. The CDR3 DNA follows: TGTGCCAGCTCACCAGCAGTAAAAACAGGGGTTAAGGGCACTGAAGCTTTCTTT. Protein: CASSPAVKTGVKGTEAFF.

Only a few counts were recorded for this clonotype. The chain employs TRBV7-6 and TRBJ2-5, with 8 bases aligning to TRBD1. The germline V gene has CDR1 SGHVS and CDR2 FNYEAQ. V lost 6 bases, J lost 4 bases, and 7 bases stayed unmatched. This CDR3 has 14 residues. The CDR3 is CASRRTGSRETQYF. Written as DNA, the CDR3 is TGTGCCAGCAGACGGACAGGGTCCCGAGAGACCCAGTACTTC.

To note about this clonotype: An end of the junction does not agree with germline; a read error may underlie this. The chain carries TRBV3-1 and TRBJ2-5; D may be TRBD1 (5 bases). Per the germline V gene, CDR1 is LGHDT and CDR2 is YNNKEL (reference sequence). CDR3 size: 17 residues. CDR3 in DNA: TGTGCCAGCAGCAAGCAGGGTCCCATTTCTTTCTCTGAGACCCAGTGCTTC. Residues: CASSKQGPISFSETQCF.

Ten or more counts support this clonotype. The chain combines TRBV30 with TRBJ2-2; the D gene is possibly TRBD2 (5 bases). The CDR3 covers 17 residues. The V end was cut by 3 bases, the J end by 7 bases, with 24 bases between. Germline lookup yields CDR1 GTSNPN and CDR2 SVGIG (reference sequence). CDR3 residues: CAWSLRRGSMGFGELFF. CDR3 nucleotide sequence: TGTGCCTGGAGCCTACGACGGGGTTCCATGGGTTTCGGGGAGCTGTTTTTT.

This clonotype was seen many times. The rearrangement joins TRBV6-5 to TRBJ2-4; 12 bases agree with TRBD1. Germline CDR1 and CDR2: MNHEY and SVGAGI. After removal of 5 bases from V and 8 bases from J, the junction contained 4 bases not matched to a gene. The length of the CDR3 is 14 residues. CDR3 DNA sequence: TGTGCCAGCAGTGAGGGACAGGGGGCGCACATTCAGTACTTC. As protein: CASSEGQGAHIQYF.

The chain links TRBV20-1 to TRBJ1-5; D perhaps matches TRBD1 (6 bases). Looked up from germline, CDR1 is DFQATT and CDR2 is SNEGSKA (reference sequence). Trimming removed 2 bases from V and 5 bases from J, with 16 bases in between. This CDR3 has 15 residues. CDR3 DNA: TGCAGTGCTAGAAAATCCAGACAGGCCTATCAGCCCCAGCATTTT. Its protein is CSARKSRQAYQPQHF.

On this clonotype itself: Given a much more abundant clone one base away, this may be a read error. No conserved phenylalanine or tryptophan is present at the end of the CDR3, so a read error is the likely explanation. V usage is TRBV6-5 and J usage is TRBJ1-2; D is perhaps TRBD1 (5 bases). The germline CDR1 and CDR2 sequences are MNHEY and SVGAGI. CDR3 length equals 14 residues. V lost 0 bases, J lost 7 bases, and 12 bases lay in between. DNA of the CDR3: TGTGCCAGCAGTTACTCGAGGGGCCGCGGTGGCTACACCCTC. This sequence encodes CASSYSRGRGGYTL.

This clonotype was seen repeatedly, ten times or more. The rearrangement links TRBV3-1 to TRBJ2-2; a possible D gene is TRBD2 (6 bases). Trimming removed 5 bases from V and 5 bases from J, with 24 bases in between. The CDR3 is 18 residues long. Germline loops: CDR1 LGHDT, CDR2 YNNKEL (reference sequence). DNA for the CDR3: TGTGCCAGCAGCATAGCGGCTCCCATTTCAGGCTTGACCGGGGAGCTGTTTTTT. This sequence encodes CASSIAAPISGLTGELFF.

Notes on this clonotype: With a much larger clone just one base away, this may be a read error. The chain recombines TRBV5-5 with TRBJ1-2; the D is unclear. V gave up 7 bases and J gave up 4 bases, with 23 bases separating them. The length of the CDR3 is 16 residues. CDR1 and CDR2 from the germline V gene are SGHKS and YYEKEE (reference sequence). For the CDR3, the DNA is TGTGCCAGCCCATACAATGTCTCGCGAAAGACCTATGGCTACACCTTC. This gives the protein CASPYNVSRKTYGYTF.

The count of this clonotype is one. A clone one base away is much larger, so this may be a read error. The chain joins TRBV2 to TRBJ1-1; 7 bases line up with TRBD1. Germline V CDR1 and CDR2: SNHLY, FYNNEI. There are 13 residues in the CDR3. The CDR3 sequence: CASRSDRNAEAFF. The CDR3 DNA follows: TGTGCCAGCAGATCGGACAGGAACGCTGAAGCTTTCTTT.

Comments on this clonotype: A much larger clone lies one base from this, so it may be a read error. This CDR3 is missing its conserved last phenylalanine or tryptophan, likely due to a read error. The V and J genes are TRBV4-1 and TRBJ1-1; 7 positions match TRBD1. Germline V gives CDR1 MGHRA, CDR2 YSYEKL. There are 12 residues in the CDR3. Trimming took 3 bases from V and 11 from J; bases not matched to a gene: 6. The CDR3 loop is CASSHLQGRAFL. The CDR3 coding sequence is TGCGCCAGCAGCCACCTACAGGGGCGCGCTTTCTTA.